One and the same sample provided the 17 T cell receptor beta chains below, sequenced in a study of blood T cell repertoires in COVID-19. Libraries were prepared by immunoSEQ multiplex PCR; TCRdb keeps only in-frame clonotypes and omits some of them. Of around 450,000 clones in the sample, about nine tenths are singletons; the top ten hold approximately 0.7%. Sequenced input: PBMCs or T cells enriched from blood (not recorded which). The receptors were sampled from a woman aged 18-35 years who had recovered from COVID-19.

The chain has TRBV21-1 and TRBJ1-1. TRBV21-1 is termed a pseudogene. The CDR3 sequence is 16 residues long. The CDR3 sequence: CASSARLRAPNTEAFF. CDR3 coding DNA: TGTGCCAGCAGCGCCCGCTTGAGGGCGCCGAACACTGAAGCTTTCTTT.

The V call is TRBV5-1, the J call TRBJ1-4, with D unclear. This CDR3 spans 16 amino acids. Trimming stripped 9 bases from V and 5 bases from J, with 23 bases between. Germline CDR1 reads SGHRS; CDR2 reads YFSETQ. The CDR3, as DNA: TGCGCCACGAGTCAACACGGGGAACAGTCAAATGAAAAACTGTTTTTT. Translated, it gives CATSQHGEQSNEKLFF.

V and J are TRBV4-1 and TRBJ1-5, with 8 bases matching TRBD1. Germline values: CDR1 MGHRA, CDR2 YSYEKL. This CDR3 region has 21 residues. The junction had 16 bases not matched to a gene; V was cut back by 0 bases and J by 0 bases. The CDR3 sequence is CASSQDPLLRGQSNSNQPQHF. In DNA, the CDR3 is TGCGCCAGCAGCCAAGATCCCTTACTCAGGGGGCAGTCGAATAGCAATCAGCCCCAGCATTTT.

This rearrangement joins TRBV4-2 to TRBJ1-2; 8 bases fit TRBD1. CDR3 size: 15 residues. In germline, CDR1 is LGHNA, CDR2 YNFKEQ. V trimming: 4 bases; J trimming: 3 bases; junction bases outside the gene matches: 7. CDR3 in amino acids: CASSPNRGSDYGYTF. CDR3 nucleotides: TGTGCCAGCAGCCCCAACAGGGGGAGTGACTATGGCTACACCTTC.

CDR3 coding DNA: TGTGCCAGCAGCGTACAGACGAGAGGGACTTCCGCCCCTGTCTCCTACAATGAGCAGTTCTTC. Translating gives CASSVQTRGTSAPVSYNEQFF. The rearrangement joins TRBV9 to TRBJ2-1, with D possibly matching TRBD2 (6 bases). CDR3 length: 21 amino acids. Trimming shortened V by 1 base and J by 0 bases, and 26 bases separated the two germline ends. CDR1 and CDR2 from the germline V gene are SGDLS and YYNGEE.

The gene calls are TRBV30 and TRBJ1-4, with D tentatively TRBD1 (5 bases). The V and J ends lost 3 bases and 4 bases respectively, with 18 bases between them. The CDR3 contains 16 residues. Germline V CDR1 and CDR2: GTSNPN, SVGIG (reference sequence). The CDR3 sequence is CAWRTKSAGLNEKLFF. CDR3 nucleotide sequence: TGTGCCTGGAGAACGAAGTCGGCGGGACTTAATGAAAAACTGTTTTTT. Complete variable domain (other parts from reference TRBV30 and TRBJ1-4): SQTIHQWPATLVQPVGSPLSLECTVEGTSNPNLYWYRQAAGRGLQLLFYSVGIGQISSEVPQNLSASRPQDRQFILSSKKLLLSDSGFYLCAWRTKSAGLNEKLFFGSGTQLSVL.

This clone was seen more than once but under ten times. CDR3 sequence: CASSERQGIYNEQFF. The DNA of the CDR3 is TGTGCCAGTAGTGAGCGACAGGGGATTTACAATGAGCAGTTCTTC. J is TRBJ2-1 and V is TRBV19, with 8 bases lining up with TRBD1. CDR3 length: 15 residues. V shed 5 bases and J 4 bases; nucleotides not matched to a gene: 7. Germline V gene sequence: CDR1 LNHDA, CDR2 SQIVND (reference sequence). Looking up the rest from reference TRBV19 and TRBJ2-1 gives the full variable domain: DGGITQSPKYLFRKEGQNVTLSCEQNLNHDAMYWYRQDPGQGLRLIYYSQIVNDFQKGDIAEGYSVSREKKESFPLTVTSAQKNPTAFYLCASSERQGIYNEQFFGPGTRLTVL.

The V and J genes are TRBV6-5 and TRBJ2-7; 7 nucleotides agree with TRBD1. The CDR3 has 15 amino acids. CDR1 and CDR2 (germline): MNHEY, SVGAGI. The V and J ends lost 6 bases and 2 bases, in that order; junction bases with no gene match: 10. The CDR3 sequence is CASRSPGQKTYEQYF. The CDR3 DNA reads TGTGCCAGCAGGTCCCCGGGACAGAAGACCTACGAGCAGTACTTC.

V is TRBV7-2 and J is TRBJ1-1, with 8 nucleotides matching TRBD1. V lost 1 base to trimming and J lost 5 bases; unmatched junction nucleotides: 15. The germline gives CDR1 SGHTA, CDR2 FQGNSA. This CDR3 is 18 amino acids long. In DNA form, the CDR3 reads TGTGCCAGCAGCTTAGGTGGCGGTGACAGGGGCGGCGGGACTGAAGCTTTCTTT. Encoded protein: CASSLGGGDRGGGTEAFF.

The chain uses TRBV10-3 and TRBJ1-1, with 9 positions matching TRBD1. In germline, CDR1 is ENHRY, CDR2 SYGVKD. This CDR3 region has 12 residues. The J segment lost 11 bases and the V segment lost 3 bases, leaving 4 bases of the junction unmatched. The CDR3 loop is CAISDGTGSAFF. CDR3 coding DNA: TGTGCCATCAGTGATGGGACAGGGAGCGCTTTCTTT.

This chain uses TRBV12-3 or TRBV12-4 with TRBJ2-1; TRBD2 is a possible D gene (7 bases). The CDR3 has 12 residues. V was pared by 8 bases and J by 8 bases, with 13 bases between. For the CDR3, the DNA is TGTGCCAGCGGGGGGGCCGGCGATGAGCAGTTCTTC. It codes for CASGGAGDEQFF.

With regard to this clone: At one end the junction does not follow the germline gene, possibly because of a read error. The chain combines TRBV6-1 with TRBJ1-5; D unresolved. Germline V gene data show CDR1 as MNHNS and CDR2 as SASEGT. The CDR3 totals 14 residues. The CDR3 nucleotides read TGTGCCAGCAGCGAAGCCGGGAAACATCAGCCCCAGCATTTT. This gives the protein CASSEAGKHQPQHF.

This chain uses TRBV5-1 with TRBJ2-3, with 8 bases lining up with TRBD1. Germline-derived CDR1 and CDR2 are SGHRS and YFSETQ. The junction had 11 bases not matched to a gene; V was cut back by 4 bases and J by 4 bases. There are 16 residues in the CDR3. The CDR3 sequence: CASSLQGDVGADTQYF. DNA of the CDR3: TGCGCCAGCAGCCTACAGGGGGACGTTGGAGCAGATACGCAGTATTTT.

This chain links TRBV27 with TRBJ2-5; 12 bases match TRBD1. CDR3 length: 15 residues. Germline CDR1 reads MNHEY; CDR2 reads SMNVEV (reference sequence). J lost 5 bases, V lost 4 bases, and 5 bases had no gene match. The CDR3 sequence is CASSWDRGRWETQYF. In nucleotides, the CDR3 is TGTGCCAGCAGTTGGGACAGGGGGCGATGGGAGACCCAGTACTTC.

V usage is TRBV5-1 and J usage is TRBJ2-1, with D perhaps matching TRBD1 (5 bases). Per germline, CDR1 SGHRS and CDR2 YFSETQ. V was cut by 3 bases and J by 8 bases, with 15 bases left in between. CDR3 length: 14 residues. CDR3 region: CASSYYRLLDEQFF. CDR3 sequence (DNA): TGCGCCAGCAGCTATTACAGGTTACTCGATGAGCAGTTCTTC.

This clone has just one count. J is TRBJ2-7 and V is TRBV7-9; maybe TRBD2 (5 bases). This CDR3 region has 15 residues. Germline CDR1 SEHNR, CDR2 FQNEAQ (reference sequence). Trimming left V 1 base short and J 5 bases short, with 15 bases between. The CDR3 DNA reads as TGTGCCAGCAGCTTAGGAGCGGACCCTCTGGACGAGCAGTACTTC. This sequence encodes CASSLGADPLDEQYF.

This rearrangement joins TRBV11-2 to TRBJ2-1; D is perhaps TRBD1 (6 bases). Germline V CDR1 and CDR2: SGHAT, FQNNGV. V lost 2 bases and J lost 8, with 10 bases in between. The CDR3 runs to 13 residues. In nucleotides, the CDR3 is TGTGCCAGCAGCTTACTCCAGGGGTATGAGCAGTTCTTC. Amino acids: CASSLLQGYEQFF. The full variable domain, with the rest looked up from reference TRBV11-2 and TRBJ2-1, is EAGVAQSPRYKIIEKRQSVAFWCNPISGHATLYWYQQILGQGPKLLIQFQNNGVVDDSQLPKDRFSAERLKGVDSTLKIQPAKLEDSAVYLCASSLLQGYEQFFGPGTRLTVL.